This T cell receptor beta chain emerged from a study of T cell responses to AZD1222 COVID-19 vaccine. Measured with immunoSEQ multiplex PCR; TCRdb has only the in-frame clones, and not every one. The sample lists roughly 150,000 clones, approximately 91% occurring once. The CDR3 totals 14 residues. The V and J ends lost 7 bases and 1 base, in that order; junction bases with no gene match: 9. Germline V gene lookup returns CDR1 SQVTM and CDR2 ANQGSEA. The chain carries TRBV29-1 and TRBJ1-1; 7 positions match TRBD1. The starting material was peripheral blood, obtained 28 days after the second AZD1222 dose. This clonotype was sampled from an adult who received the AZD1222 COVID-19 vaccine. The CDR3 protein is CSAQGGAGNTEAFF. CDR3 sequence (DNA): TGCAGCGCCCAGGGGGGGGCTGGGAACACTGAAGCTTTCTTT.